These 17 T cell receptor beta chains originate from one sample sequenced in a study of cytomegalovirus exposure and HLA in healthy donors (dated by TCRdb to about 2017). The library was made by the immunoSEQ multiplex PCR assay. For the multiplex PCR, a mixture combining 60 forward primers for TCR Vbeta segments and 13 reverse primers for TCR Jbeta segments was used. TCRdb holds this immuneACCESS table with in-frame rearrangements only. Some clones are missing; in checked studies, unresolved V genes explain under half, and the rest has no known cause. For this sample there are 65,000 to 85,000 clones; roughly 90% appear just once. The top ten clones comprise roughly 2% of the sample. The sequenced material came from PBMCs. The receptor set was obtained from a woman younger than 45 in good health and CMV-seronegative.

This clone showed up just once. V gene TRBV5-1 combines with J gene TRBJ1-2; 10 positions match TRBD1. The CDR3 runs to 14 residues. Germline V lookup: CDR1 SGHRS, CDR2 YFSETQ. The V and J ends lost 5 bases and 6 bases, in that order; junction bases with no gene match: 7. The CDR3 DNA follows: TGCGCCAGCAGTCTCCTTGGACAGGGGGATGGCTACACCTTC. It is translated as CASSLLGQGDGYTF.

This rearrangement joins TRBV5-1 to TRBJ1-6; TRBD1 agrees at 8 bases. The ends lost 2 bases at V and 13 bases at J; junction bases unmatched: 2. CDR3 length equals 12 residues. Germline CDR1 and CDR2: SGHRS and YFSETQ. The CDR3 coding sequence is TGCGCCAGCAGCTTAGGGACAGGCCCCCTCCACTTT. Translation gives CASSLGTGPLHF.

The chain joins TRBV27 to TRBJ2-1; 15 nucleotides match TRBD2. V was clipped by 6 bases and J by 5 bases; unmatched bases: 20. The CDR3 covers 21 residues. Germline V gives CDR1 MNHEY, CDR2 SMNVEV (reference sequence). The CDR3 DNA reads TGTGCCAGCAGATTCCCTTCTTTACGGACTAGCGGGAGGGAGTTCGACAATGAGCAGTTCTTC. It specifies CASRFPSLRTSGREFDNEQFF.

This clone turned up a few times. The chain joins TRBV13 to TRBJ2-3; TRBD2 matches 13 bases. This CDR3 has 17 residues. Trimming took 5 bases from V and 3 from J; bases not matched to a gene: 8. Germline V gene data show CDR1 as PRHDT and CDR2 as FYEKMQ (reference sequence). For the CDR3, the DNA is TGTGCCAGCAGCCCAAAACTAGCGGGAGGGACAACAGATACGCAGTATTTT. Protein sequence: CASSPKLAGGTTDTQYF. Full variable domain (outside the CDR3, taken from reference TRBV13 and TRBJ2-3): AAGVIQSPRHLIKEKRETATLKCYPIPRHDTVYWYQQGPGQDPQFLISFYEKMQSDKGSIPDRFSAQQFSDYHSELNMSSLELGDSALYFCASSPKLAGGTTDTQYFGPGTRLTVL.

DNA of the CDR3: TGTGCCAGCACTTTTAACAGGGTAGAGCAGTTCTTC. Translating gives CASTFNRVEQFF. V and J are TRBV6-1 and TRBJ2-1; a possible D gene is TRBD1 (6 bases). CDR1 is MNHNS and CDR2 is SASEGT in the germline V gene. The germline V and J ends were trimmed by 7 bases and 10 bases, with 14 bases remaining between them. There are 12 residues in the CDR3.

This clone has just one count. The gene calls are TRBV11-1 and TRBJ1-3, with D possibly matching TRBD1 (5 bases). Germline values: CDR1 SGHAT, CDR2 FQDESV (reference sequence). This CDR3 contains 15 residues. The V end lost 6 bases, the J end lost 2 bases, and 14 bases lay between the germline ends. The CDR3 spells CASSLSRTPGNTIYF. The CDR3 nucleotides are TGTGCCAGCAGTTTAAGCAGGACACCTGGAAACACCATATATTTT.

The rearrangement uses TRBV10-3 and TRBJ2-7; the match to TRBD2 covers 9 bases. Germline V lookup: CDR1 ENHRY, CDR2 SYGVKD. The CDR3 totals 15 residues. The V gene end was trimmed by 7 bases and the J gene end by 0 bases; junction bases not matched to a gene: 7. In nucleotides, the CDR3 is TGTGCCATCACGGCGGCTAGCGGGATCTCCTACGAGCAGTACTTC. It encodes CAITAASGISYEQYF.

This chain joins TRBV28 and TRBJ1-2, with D possibly TRBD1 on 5 matching bases. The germline V gene has CDR1 MDHEN and CDR2 SYDVKM. V was clipped by 2 bases and J by 3 bases, with 13 bases between them. There are 15 residues in the CDR3. In nucleotides, the CDR3 is TGTGCCAGCAGTTTAAACTACTGGGGCCACTATGGCTACACCTTC. It is translated as CASSLNYWGHYGYTF.

The chain combines TRBV18 with TRBJ2-3; 7 bases fit TRBD2. This CDR3 comprises 14 residues. The germline V gene encodes CDR1 KGHSH and CDR2 LQKENI. Losses at the gene ends were 5 bases for V and 0 bases for J; bases not matched to a gene: 2. The CDR3 DNA follows: TGTGCCAGCTCATATAGCGGGAGCACAGATACGCAGTATTTT. Amino acid sequence: CASSYSGSTDTQYF.

The rearrangement joins TRBV6-1 to TRBJ2-3; possibly TRBD1 for D (6 bases). Trimming stripped 0 bases from V and 3 bases from J, with 7 bases between. Germline V gene data show CDR1 as MNHNS and CDR2 as SASEGT. This CDR3 comprises 14 residues. The CDR3 is CASSEAQGTDTQYF. The CDR3 DNA sequence: TGTGCCAGCAGTGAAGCGCAGGGGACAGATACGCAGTATTTT.

The chain employs TRBV30 and TRBJ1-1; TRBD1 matches 7 bases. The V segment lost 2 bases and the J segment 4 bases; nucleotides outside the gene matches: 10. The CDR3 is 15 residues long. Germline V gene lookup returns CDR1 GTSNPN and CDR2 SVGIG (reference sequence). The CDR3 region has the DNA TGTGCCTGGAGTACAAAACAGGGGTTGCGCACTGAAGCTTTCTTT. The encoded protein is CAWSTKQGLRTEAFF.

The chain carries TRBV6-5 and TRBJ2-7, with TRBD2 identical over 7 bases. In germline, CDR1 is MNHEY, CDR2 SVGAGI. Trimming at V came to 2 bases and at J to 1 base, leaving 2 bases not matched to a gene. The CDR3 contains 14 residues. CDR3 in DNA: TGTGCCAGCAGTTACGCTAGCGGATCCTACGAGCAGTACTTC. Translated, it gives CASSYASGSYEQYF.

The chain carries TRBV7-9 and TRBJ1-6; D not resolved. Germline V lookup: CDR1 SEHNR, CDR2 FQNEAQ (reference sequence). The V and J ends lost 5 bases and 9 bases respectively, with 8 bases between them. There are 12 residues in the CDR3. CDR3 DNA sequence: TGTGCCAGCAGCGTCCCGGGTTCACCCCTCCACTTT. It yields the protein CASSVPGSPLHF. Looking up the rest from reference TRBV7-9 and TRBJ1-6 gives the full variable domain: DTGVSQNPRHKITKRGQNVTFRCDPISEHNRLYWYRQTLGQGPEFLTYFQNEAQLEKSRLLSDRFSAERPKGSFSTLEIQRTEQGDSAMYLCASSVPGSPLHFGNGTRLTVT.

V gene TRBV5-3 combines with J gene TRBJ2-7; the D gene is possibly TRBD1 (5 bases). TRBV5-3 is noted as an ORF with a role that remains uncertain. Trimming shortened V by 4 bases and J by 3 bases, and 17 bases separated the two germline ends. CDR3 length equals 15 residues. CDR3 DNA sequence: TGTGCCAGAAGCGTCACTCTCAGGGTCCGCTACGAGCAGTACTTC. It encodes CARSVTLRVRYEQYF.

The genes are TRBV2 and TRBJ1-1, with D perhaps TRBD1 (6 bases). The V gene lost 4 bases and the J gene lost 0 bases, with 21 bases spanning the gap. The length of the CDR3 is 18 residues. Looked up from germline, CDR1 is SNHLY and CDR2 is FYNNEI. The CDR3 spells CASSVPTDRLRLNTEAFF. For the CDR3, the DNA is TGTGCCAGCAGTGTGCCGACGGACAGACTTAGATTGAACACTGAAGCTTTCTTT.

The chain has TRBV2 and TRBJ2-2, with 9 positions matching TRBD2. J lost 1 base, V lost 5 bases, and 2 bases had no gene match. This CDR3 spans 15 amino acids. CDR1 SNHLY and CDR2 FYNNEI come from the germline V gene. This chain's CDR3 is CASSRLAENTGELFF. The CDR3 nucleotides are TGTGCCAGCAGTCGACTAGCGGAGAACACCGGGGAGCTGTTTTTT.

The chain couples TRBV28 to TRBJ2-5; 7 positions match TRBD2. The CDR3 runs to 15 residues. Germline V gene data show CDR1 as MDHEN and CDR2 as SYDVKM. With V trimmed by 3 bases and J by 1 base, 5 bases remained unmatched. CDR3 sequence reads: CASSFSSGSQETQYF. The CDR3 DNA reads as TGTGCCAGCAGTTTTTCTAGCGGAAGCCAAGAGACCCAGTACTTC.